These 6 T cell receptor beta chains originate from one sample sequenced in a study of STAT5B mutations in CD4+ large granular lymphocyte leukemia. Clones were read by immunoSEQ multiplex PCR, and TCRdb kept only the in-frame ones, dropping some. The sample shows about 45,000 clones, 80% to 90% of them seen only once. Sample: CD4+ T cells from blood buffy coats. The source is a human donor in good health.

This chain connects TRBV10-2 to TRBJ1-4; D possibly corresponds to TRBD1 (5 bases). The CDR3 is made up of 15 amino acids. The ends were cut back, 0 bases at V and 8 bases at J, with 13 bases in the middle. Germline CDR1 WSHSY, CDR2 SAAADI. The DNA of the CDR3 is TGCGCCAGCAGTGAGTCGAAATTGGGGGGGGAAAAACTGTTTTTT. Translation: CASSESKLGGEKLFF.

The chain is built from TRBV27 and TRBJ2-1, with 12 bases lining up with TRBD2. V lost 1 base and J lost 9; bases outside the gene matches: 13. Per germline, CDR1 MNHEY and CDR2 SMNVEV (reference sequence). CDR3 size: 18 residues. Here the CDR3 DNA reads TGTGCCAGCAGTTTATATGGCCCGACTAGCGGGAGTGTTGGTGAGCAGTTCTTC. Protein sequence: CASSLYGPTSGSVGEQFF.

V and J are TRBV6-1 and TRBJ2-5; possible D gene TRBD2, 7 bases. Trimming cost V 6 bases and J 6 bases, with 26 bases left between them. The CDR3 covers 17 residues. Germline values: CDR1 MNHNS, CDR2 SASEGT. CDR3 protein: CASRESLGGGYGKTQYF. DNA of the CDR3: TGTGCCAGCAGGGAATCTTTAGGGGGAGGGTACGGAAAGACCCAGTACTTC.

This chain joins TRBV30 and TRBJ2-7; D might be TRBD2 (7 bases). Per the germline V gene, CDR1 is GTSNPN and CDR2 is SVGIG (reference sequence). V dropped 5 bases and J dropped 3 bases, with 14 bases sitting between them. This CDR3 contains 13 residues. In DNA, the CDR3 is TGTGCCTGGGAGGGGAGGGGGTTCTACGAGCAGTACTTC. This codes for CAWEGRGFYEQYF.

This clone has only one observation. This rearrangement joins TRBV6-1 to TRBJ1-2; TRBD1 might be the D (6 bases). In germline, CDR1 is MNHNS, CDR2 SASEGT. This CDR3 contains 12 residues. Trimming removed 0 bases from V and 10 bases from J, with 9 bases in between. CDR3 residues: CASSEAWGAYTF. In DNA, the CDR3 is TGTGCCAGCAGTGAAGCCTGGGGGGCCTACACCTTC.

The V and J genes are TRBV19 and TRBJ1-2; weak D call: TRBD1 (6 bases). The CDR3 loop spans 13 amino acids. The V end was cut by 6 bases, the J end by 2 bases, with 10 bases between. CDR1 and CDR2 (germline): LNHDA, SQIVND (reference sequence). The CDR3 nucleotides are TGTGCCAGTAGAAGACAGGTCAACTATGGCTACACCTTC. Translation gives CASRRQVNYGYTF.